What follows describes a single T cell receptor beta chain. The sample comes from a study of control samples from healthy donors and cancer patients. The data were produced by immunoSEQ multiplex PCR, yet TCRdb's version contains in-frame clones alone and is incomplete. The sample records fewer than 300,000 clones, around 79% being singletons. This CDR3 is built from 13 residues. V was clipped by 8 bases and J by 7 bases; unmatched bases: 8. From germline, CDR1 is KGHSH and CDR2 LQKENI. This clonotype was obtained from a woman between 55 and 75 years old with lung cancer. Source material: PBMCs. This sequence joins TRBV18 and TRBJ1-5; 7 nucleotides agree with TRBD1. CDR3 bases: TGTGCCAGCCGACAGGGCAGGAGACAGCCCCAGCATTTT. This gives the protein CASRQGRRQPQHF.